The TCR beta chain described here comes from a study of T-cell memory formation after mild COVID-19. Across the study: Largely, the TCR clusters proved donor specific.

Constant-segment primers and 5'RACE yielded cDNA libraries for TCR alpha and TCR beta, each carrying sample barcodes and UMIs. One entry per CDR3 protein, called by TCRdb with MiXCR from the 5' RACE reads. The sample shows approximately 290,000 distinct CDR3 sequences, 8% to 10% of them seen only once. Study results and caveats: Confirmation was lacking for SARS-CoV-2 specificity of second-wave clones that peaked on day 37. There was a balanced CD4/CD8 profile in clones contracting day 15 to 85, and later expanders leaned CD4+.

This clonotype was counted at least ten times. What it recognizes is unknown. The sequence derives from a man younger than 35 who had mild COVID-19 (a few samples of this study predate the infection). Cell type and time point are not known. The sample comprised PBMCs or a T cell subset sorted from them (not recorded which).

This chain's CDR3 is CASSQDWRSYNEQFF. The CDR3 DNA reads as TGTGCCAGCAGCCAAGATTGGCGCTCCTACAATGAGCAGTTCTTC. This rearrangement joins TRBV3-1 to TRBJ2-1; D uncertain. The CDR3 is 15 amino acids. Germline CDR1 LGHDT, CDR2 YNNKEL (reference sequence). The V and J ends lost 0 bases and 0 bases respectively, with 6 bases between them.